This TCR beta chain stems from a study of blood T cells in healthy people across ages. Findings of the study overall: A greater number of naive CD4+ cells and higher diversity distinguished long-lived donors from aged donors.

Alongside a J-beta primer mix, a sample-barcoded 5' primer served in a second PCR lasting about 7 to 11 cycles. One entry per CDR3 protein, called by TCRdb with MiXCR from the 5' RACE reads. Of approximately 1,000,000 distinct CDR3 sequences in the sample, around 45% were seen once. This CDR3 comprises 14 residues. Germline-derived CDR1 and CDR2 are MNHNS and SASEGT. The V gene end was trimmed by 3 bases and the J gene end by 9 bases; junction bases not matched to a gene: 6. With respect to this clonotype: What it binds is not known.

This clonotype was sampled from a woman in her sixties or seventies in good health. The rearrangement uses TRBV6-1 and TRBJ2-1; 9 nucleotides align to TRBD1. Specimen: blood. As DNA, the CDR3 is TGTGCCAGCAGTGAGGGACAGGGATGGTCTGAGCAGTTCTTC. Protein: CASSEGQGWSEQFF.